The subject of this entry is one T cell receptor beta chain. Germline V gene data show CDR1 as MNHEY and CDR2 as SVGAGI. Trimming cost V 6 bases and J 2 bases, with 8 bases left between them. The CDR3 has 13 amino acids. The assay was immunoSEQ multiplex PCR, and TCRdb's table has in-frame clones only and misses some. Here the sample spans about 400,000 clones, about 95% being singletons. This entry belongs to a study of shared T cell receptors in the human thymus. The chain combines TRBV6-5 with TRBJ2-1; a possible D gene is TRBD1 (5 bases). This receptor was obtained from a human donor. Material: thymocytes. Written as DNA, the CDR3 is TGTGCCAGCAGAGGGGCCCCCTACAATGAGCAGTTCTTC. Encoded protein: CASRGAPYNEQFF.